The clone carrying this T cell receptor (beta chain) was recorded once. This sample was taken from a study of T cell changes during pregnancy in multiple sclerosis. Profiled with immunoSEQ multiplex PCR; TCRdb holds only in-frame clones, not every one. This repertoire shows about 46,000 clones, around 90% found once; its top ten account for about 3%. Unmatched junction bases numbered 7, after V lost 4 bases and J lost 5 bases. The CDR3 extends over 14 amino acids. The germline CDR1 and CDR2 sequences are LNHNV and YYDKDF (reference sequence). The source was CD8+ T cells from peripheral blood mononuclear cells, collected in the second trimester of pregnancy. The chain has TRBV15 and TRBJ2-5; TRBD1 matches at 7 bases. The sequence was collected from a female donor with multiple sclerosis, enrolled in a pregnancy study. This CDR3 is CATSTPTGVETQYF. CDR3 DNA sequence: TGTGCCACCAGCACCCCTACAGGGGTCGAGACCCAGTACTTC. The entire variable domain, with the rest obtained from reference TRBV15 and TRBJ2-5, is as follows: DAMVIQNPRYQVTQFGKPVTLSCSQTLNHNVMYWYQQKSSQAPKLLFHYYDKDFNNEADTPDNFQSRRPNTSFCFLDIRSPGLGDTAMYLCATSTPTGVETQYFGPGTRLLVL.